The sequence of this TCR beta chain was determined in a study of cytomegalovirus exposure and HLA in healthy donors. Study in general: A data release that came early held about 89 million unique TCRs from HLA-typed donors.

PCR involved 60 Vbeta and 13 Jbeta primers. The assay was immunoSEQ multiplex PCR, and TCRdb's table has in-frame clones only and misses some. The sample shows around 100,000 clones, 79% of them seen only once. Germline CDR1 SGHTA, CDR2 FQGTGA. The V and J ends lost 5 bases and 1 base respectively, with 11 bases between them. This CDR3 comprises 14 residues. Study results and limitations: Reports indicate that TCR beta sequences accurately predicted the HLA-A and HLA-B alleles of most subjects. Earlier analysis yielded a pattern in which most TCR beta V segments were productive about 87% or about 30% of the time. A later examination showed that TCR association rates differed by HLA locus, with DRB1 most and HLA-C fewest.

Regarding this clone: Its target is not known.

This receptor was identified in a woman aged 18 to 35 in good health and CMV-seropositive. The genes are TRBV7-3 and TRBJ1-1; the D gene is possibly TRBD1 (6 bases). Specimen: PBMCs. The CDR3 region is CASSAKQGNTEAFF. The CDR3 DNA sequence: TGTGCCAGCAGCGCAAAACAGGGGAACACTGAAGCTTTCTTT.